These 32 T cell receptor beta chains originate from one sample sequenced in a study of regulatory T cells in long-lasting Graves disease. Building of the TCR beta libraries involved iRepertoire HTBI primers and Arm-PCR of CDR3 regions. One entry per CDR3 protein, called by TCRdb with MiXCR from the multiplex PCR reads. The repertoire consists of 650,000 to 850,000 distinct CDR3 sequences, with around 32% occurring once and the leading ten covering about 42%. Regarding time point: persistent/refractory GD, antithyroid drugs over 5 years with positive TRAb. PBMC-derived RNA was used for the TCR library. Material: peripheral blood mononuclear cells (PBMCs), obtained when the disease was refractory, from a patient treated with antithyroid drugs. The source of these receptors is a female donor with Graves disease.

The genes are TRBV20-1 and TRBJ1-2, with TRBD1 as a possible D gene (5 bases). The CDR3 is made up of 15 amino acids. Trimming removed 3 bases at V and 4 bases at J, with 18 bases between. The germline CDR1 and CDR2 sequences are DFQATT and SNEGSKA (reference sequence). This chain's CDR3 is CSARVDSPNAYGYTF. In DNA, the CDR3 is TGCAGTGCTAGGGTTGACAGCCCGAACGCCTATGGCTACACCTTC.

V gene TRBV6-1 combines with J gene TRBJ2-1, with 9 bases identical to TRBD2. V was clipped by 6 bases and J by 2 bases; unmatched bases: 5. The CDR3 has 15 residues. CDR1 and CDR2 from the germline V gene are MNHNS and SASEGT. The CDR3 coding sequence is TGTGCCAGCAGCCCGGCTAGCGGGACCTACAATGAGCAGTTCTTC. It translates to CASSPASGTYNEQFF.

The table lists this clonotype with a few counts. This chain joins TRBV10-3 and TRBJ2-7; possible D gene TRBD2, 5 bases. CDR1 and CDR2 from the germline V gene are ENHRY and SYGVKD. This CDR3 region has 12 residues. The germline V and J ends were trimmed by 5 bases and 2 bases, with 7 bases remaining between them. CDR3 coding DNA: TGTGCCATCAGTTCCGGGACCTACGAGCAGTACTTC. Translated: CAISSGTYEQYF.

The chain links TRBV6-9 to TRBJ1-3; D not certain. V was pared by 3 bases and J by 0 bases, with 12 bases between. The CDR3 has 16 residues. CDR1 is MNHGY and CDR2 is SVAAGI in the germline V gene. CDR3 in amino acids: CASSYSKVHSGNTIYF. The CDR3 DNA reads TGTGCCAGCAGTTACTCCAAAGTCCACTCTGGAAACACCATATATTTT.

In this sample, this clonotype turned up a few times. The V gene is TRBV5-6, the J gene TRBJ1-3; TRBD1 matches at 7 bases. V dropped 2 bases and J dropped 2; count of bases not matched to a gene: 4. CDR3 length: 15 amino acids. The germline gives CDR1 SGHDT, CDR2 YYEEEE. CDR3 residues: CASSFTGDPGNTIYF. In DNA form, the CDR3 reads TGTGCCAGCAGCTTCACAGGGGATCCTGGAAACACCATATATTTT.

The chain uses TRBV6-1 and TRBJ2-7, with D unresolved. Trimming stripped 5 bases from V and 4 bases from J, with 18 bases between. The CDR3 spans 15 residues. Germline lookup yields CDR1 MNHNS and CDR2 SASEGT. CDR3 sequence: CASSLPGRDIYEQYF. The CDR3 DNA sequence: TGTGCCAGCAGTCTCCCCGGAAGGGATATTTACGAGCAGTACTTC.

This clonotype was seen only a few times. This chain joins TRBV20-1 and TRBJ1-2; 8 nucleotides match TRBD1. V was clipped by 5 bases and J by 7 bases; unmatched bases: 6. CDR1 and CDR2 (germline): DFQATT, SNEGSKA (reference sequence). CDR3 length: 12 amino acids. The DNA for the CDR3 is TGCAGTGCTGCAGGGGGCCCGACTGGCTACACCTTC. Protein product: CSAAGGPTGYTF.

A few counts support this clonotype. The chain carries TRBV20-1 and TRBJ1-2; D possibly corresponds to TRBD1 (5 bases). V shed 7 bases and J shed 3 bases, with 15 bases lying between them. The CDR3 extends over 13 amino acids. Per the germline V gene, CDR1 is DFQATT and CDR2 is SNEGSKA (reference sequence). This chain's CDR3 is CSVKRGVDYGYTF. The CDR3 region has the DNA TGCAGTGTCAAGCGGGGCGTCGACTATGGCTACACCTTC.

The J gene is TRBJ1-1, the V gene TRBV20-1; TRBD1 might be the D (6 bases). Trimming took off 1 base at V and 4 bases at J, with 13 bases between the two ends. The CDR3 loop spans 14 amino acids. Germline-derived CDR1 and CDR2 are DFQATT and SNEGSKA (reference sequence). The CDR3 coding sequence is TGCAGTGCTAGAGGAGGGGGTGGAGGCACTGAAGCTTTCTTT. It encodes CSARGGGGGTEAFF.

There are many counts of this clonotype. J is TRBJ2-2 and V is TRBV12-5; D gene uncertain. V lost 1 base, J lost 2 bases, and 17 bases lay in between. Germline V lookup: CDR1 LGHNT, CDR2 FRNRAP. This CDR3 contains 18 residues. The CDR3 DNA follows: TGTGCTAGTGGTTTGGACCTGTCCGTGGGCCTAAACACCGGGGAGCTGTTTTTT. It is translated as CASGLDLSVGLNTGELFF.

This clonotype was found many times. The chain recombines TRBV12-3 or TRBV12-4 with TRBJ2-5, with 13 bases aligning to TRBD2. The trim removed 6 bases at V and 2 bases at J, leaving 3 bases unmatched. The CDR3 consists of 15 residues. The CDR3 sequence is CASRALAGGQETQYF. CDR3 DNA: TGTGCCAGCAGGGCACTAGCGGGGGGGCAAGAGACCCAGTACTTC.

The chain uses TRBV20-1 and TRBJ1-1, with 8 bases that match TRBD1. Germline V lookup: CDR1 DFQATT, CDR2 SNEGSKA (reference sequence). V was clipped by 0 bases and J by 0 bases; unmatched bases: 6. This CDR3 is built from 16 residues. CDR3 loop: CSARDLDRAVNTEAFF. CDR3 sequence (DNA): TGCAGTGCTAGAGATCTGGACAGGGCAGTGAACACTGAAGCTTTCTTT.

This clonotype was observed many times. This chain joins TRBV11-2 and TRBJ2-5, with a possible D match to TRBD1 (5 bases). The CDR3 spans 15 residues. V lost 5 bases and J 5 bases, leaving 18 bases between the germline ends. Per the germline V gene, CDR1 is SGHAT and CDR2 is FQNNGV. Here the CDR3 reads CASSPLRQFSETQYF. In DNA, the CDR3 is TGTGCCAGCAGCCCACTCCGACAGTTTTCCGAGACCCAGTACTTC.

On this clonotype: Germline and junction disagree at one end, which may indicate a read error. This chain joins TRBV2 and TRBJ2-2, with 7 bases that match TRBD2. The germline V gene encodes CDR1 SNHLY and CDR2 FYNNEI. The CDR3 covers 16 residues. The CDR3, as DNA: TGTGCCAGCAGCGAGCGGACTAGTTCGAACGCCGGGGAGCTGTTTTTT. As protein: CASSERTSSNAGELFF.

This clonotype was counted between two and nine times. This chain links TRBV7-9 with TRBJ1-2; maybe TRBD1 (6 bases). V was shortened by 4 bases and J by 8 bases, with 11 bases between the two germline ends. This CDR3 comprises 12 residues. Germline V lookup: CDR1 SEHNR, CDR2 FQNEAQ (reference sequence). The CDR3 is CASSYVGGGYTF. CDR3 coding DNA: TGTGCCAGCAGCTACGTGGGGGGCGGCTACACCTTC.

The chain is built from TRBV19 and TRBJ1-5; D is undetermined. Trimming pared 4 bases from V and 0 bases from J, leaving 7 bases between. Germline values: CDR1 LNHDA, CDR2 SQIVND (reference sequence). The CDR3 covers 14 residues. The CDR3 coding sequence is TGTGCCAGTAGTACTCTTAATAGCAATCAGCCCCAGCATTTT. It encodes CASSTLNSNQPQHF.

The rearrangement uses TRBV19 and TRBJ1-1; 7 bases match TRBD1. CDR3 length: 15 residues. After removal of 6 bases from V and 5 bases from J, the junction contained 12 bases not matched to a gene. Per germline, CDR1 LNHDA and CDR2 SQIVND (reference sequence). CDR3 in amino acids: CASRWTQGLGTEAFF. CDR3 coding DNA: TGTGCCAGTAGGTGGACACAGGGGCTGGGTACTGAAGCTTTCTTT. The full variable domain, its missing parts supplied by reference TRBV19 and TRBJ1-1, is DGGITQSPKYLFRKEGQNVTLSCEQNLNHDAMYWYRQDPGQGLRLIYYSQIVNDFQKGDIAEGYSVSREKKESFPLTVTSAQKNPTAFYLCASRWTQGLGTEAFFGQGTRLTVV.

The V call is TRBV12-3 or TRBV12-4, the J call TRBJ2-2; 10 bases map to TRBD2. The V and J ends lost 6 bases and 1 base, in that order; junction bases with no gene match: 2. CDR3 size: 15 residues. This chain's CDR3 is CASRSSGRNTGELFF. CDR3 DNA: TGTGCCAGCAGGTCTAGCGGGAGGAACACCGGGGAGCTGTTTTTT.

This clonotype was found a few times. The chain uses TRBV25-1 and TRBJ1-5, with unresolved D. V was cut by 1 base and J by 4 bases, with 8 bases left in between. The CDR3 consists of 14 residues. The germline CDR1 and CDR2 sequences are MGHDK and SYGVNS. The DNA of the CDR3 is TGTGCCAGCAGTGAATCTGGGTTAAATCAGCCCCAGCATTTT. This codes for CASSESGLNQPQHF. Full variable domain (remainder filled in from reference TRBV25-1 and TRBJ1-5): EADIYQTPRYLVIGTGKKITLECSQTMGHDKMYWYQQDPGMELHLIHYSYGVNSTEKGDLSSESTVSRIRTEHFPLTLESARPSHTSQYLCASSESGLNQPQHFGDGTRLSIL.

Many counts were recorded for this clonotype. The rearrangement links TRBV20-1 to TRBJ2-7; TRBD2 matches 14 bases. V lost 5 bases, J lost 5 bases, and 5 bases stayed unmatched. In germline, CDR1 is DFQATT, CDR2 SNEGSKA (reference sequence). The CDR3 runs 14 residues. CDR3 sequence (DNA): TGCAGTGCTGCCCGACTAGCGGGAGGGCACGAGCAGTACTTC. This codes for CSAARLAGGHEQYF.

The CDR3 nucleotides read TGTGCCAGCAGTCCGACAGATGACTATGGCTACACCTTC. It translates to CASSPTDDYGYTF. This chain connects TRBV27 to TRBJ1-2, with a tentative D call TRBD1 (5 bases). This CDR3 region has 13 residues. Trimming removed 5 bases at V and 3 bases at J, with 10 bases between. Germline V gene sequence: CDR1 MNHEY, CDR2 SMNVEV (reference sequence).

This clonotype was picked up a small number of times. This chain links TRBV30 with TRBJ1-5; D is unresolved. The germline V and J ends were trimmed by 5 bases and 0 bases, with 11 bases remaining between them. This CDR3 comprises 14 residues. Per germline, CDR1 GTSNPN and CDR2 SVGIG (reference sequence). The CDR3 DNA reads TGTGCCTGGGCTGCGGGTAGTAGCAATCAGCCCCAGCATTTT. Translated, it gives CAWAAGSSNQPQHF.

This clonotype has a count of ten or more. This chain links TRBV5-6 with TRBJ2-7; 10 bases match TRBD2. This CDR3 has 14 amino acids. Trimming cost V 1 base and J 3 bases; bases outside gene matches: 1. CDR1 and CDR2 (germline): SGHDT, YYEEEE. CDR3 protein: CASSLTSGNYEQYF. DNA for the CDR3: TGTGCCAGCAGCTTGACTAGCGGGAACTACGAGCAGTACTTC. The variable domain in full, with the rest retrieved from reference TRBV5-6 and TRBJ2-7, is DAGVTQSPTHLIKTRGQQVTLRCSPKSGHDTVSWYQQALGQGPQFIFQYYEEEERQRGNFPDRFSGHQFPNYSSELNVNALLLGDSALYLCASSLTSGNYEQYFGPGTRLTVT.

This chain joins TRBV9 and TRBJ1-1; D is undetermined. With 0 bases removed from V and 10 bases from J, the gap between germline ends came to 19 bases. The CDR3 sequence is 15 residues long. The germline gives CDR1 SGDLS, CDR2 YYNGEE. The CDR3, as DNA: TGTGCCAGCAGCGTAGATCACGGACCCTTAGAGGGAGCTTTCTTT. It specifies CASSVDHGPLEGAFF.

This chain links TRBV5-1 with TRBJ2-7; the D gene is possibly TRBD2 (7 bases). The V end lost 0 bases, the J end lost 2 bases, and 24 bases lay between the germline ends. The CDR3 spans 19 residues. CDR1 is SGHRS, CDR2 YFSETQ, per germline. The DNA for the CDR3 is TGCGCCAGCAGCTTGGCCCCGGGGGGCGGGAGTACCAACGCCTACGAGCAGTACTTC. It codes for CASSLAPGGGSTNAYEQYF. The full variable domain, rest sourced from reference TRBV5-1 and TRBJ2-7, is KAGVTQTPRYLIKTRGQQVTLSCSPISGHRSVSWYQQTPGQGLQFLFEYFSETQRNKGNFPGRFSGRQFSNSRSEMNVSTLELGDSALYLCASSLAPGGGSTNAYEQYFGPGTRLTVT.

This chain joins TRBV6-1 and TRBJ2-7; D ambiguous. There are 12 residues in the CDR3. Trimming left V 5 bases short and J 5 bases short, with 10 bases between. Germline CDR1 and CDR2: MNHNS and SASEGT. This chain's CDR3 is CASSRAGDEQYF. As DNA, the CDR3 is TGTGCCAGCAGTCGCGCCGGCGACGAGCAGTACTTC.

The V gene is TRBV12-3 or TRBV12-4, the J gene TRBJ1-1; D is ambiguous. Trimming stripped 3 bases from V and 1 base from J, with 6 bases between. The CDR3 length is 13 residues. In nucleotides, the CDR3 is TGTGCCAGCAGTTTCTTTGAGAACACTGAAGCTTTCTTT. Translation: CASSFFENTEAFF.

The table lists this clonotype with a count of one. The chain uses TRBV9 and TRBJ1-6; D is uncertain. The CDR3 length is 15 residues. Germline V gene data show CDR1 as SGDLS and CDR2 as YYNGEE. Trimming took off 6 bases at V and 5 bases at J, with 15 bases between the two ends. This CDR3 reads CASNKFGVDNSPLHF. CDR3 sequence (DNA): TGTGCCAGCAACAAATTCGGGGTGGATAATTCACCCCTCCACTTT.

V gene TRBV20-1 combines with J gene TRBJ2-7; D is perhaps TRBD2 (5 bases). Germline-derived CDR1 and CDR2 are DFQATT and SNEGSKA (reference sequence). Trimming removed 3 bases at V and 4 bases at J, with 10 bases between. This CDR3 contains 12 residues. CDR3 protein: CSARNLAYEQYF. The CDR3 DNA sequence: TGCAGTGCTAGGAACCTAGCATACGAGCAGTACTTC.

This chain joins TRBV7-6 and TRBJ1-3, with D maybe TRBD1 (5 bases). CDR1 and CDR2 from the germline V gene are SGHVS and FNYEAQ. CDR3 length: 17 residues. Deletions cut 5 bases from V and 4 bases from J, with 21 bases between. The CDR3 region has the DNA TGTGCCAGCAGCCTATCCTTACAGGATAATCTCGGAAACACCATATATTTT. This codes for CASSLSLQDNLGNTIYF.

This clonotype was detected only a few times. The CDR3 DNA follows: TGCAGTGCTAGCTGGCCAGGAGGGAAGAATTCACCCCTCCACTTT. Encoded protein: CSASWPGGKNSPLHF. This chain joins TRBV20-1 and TRBJ1-6, with D hard to call. The CDR3 has 15 residues. V lost 3 bases and J lost 7, with 16 bases in between. The germline V gene encodes CDR1 DFQATT and CDR2 SNEGSKA (reference sequence).

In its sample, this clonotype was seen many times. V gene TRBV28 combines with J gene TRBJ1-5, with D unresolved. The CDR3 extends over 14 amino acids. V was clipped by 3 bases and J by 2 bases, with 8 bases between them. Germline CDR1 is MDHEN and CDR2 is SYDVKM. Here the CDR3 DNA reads TGTGCCAGCAGTTTTCGTTTGGGCAATCAGCCCCAGCATTTT. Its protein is CASSFRLGNQPQHF.